This T cell receptor beta chain was recorded in a study of identical twins. V gave up 5 bases and J gave up 1 base, with 8 bases separating them. This CDR3 is built from 13 residues. Per germline, CDR1 KGHDR and CDR2 SFDVKD. TCRdb called the 5' RACE reads again in MiXCR, with one record for every CDR3 protein. The sample comprises fewer than 800,000 distinct CDR3 sequences, 7% to 7.5% of which are singletons, and 1.6% rests with the top ten. Regarding the study as a whole: Surplus twin overlap in beta out-of-frame sequences was less pronounced.

For this clonotype: Its antigen is currently unknown.

The same data also went into a second study, on yellow fever vaccine responses in identical twins.

V gene TRBV24-1 combines with J gene TRBJ2-7; no clear D gene. What was sequenced was PBMCs. The receptor was derived from a woman under 30 in good health. The CDR3: CATSASFSYEQYF. The CDR3 DNA reads TGTGCCACCAGTGCTTCTTTTTCCTACGAGCAGTACTTC.